A selection of T cell receptor beta chains follows, all from one sample in a study of OX40 agonist ivuxolimab in advanced cancers. The method was immunoSEQ multiplex PCR; TCRdb's version includes in-frame clones alone and lacks a portion of them. The sample shows approximately 70,000 clones, more than 85% of them seen only once. The sequencing used CD4+ or CD8+ T cells sorted from blood, collected in a trial of the OX40 agonist ivuxolimab. The receptors here all came from an adult with an advanced solid tumor such as melanoma, head and neck, liver or kidney cancer. Each CDR3 is given with its conserved first and last residue. A D gene is named only where the DNA matches it firmly. A row's size may be missing; if present it is once, few, many or a size class.

size	V	D	J	DNA	CDR3
-	TRBV5-5	TRBD1	TRBJ1-2	TGTGCCAGCAGCCAAGGACAGGTTTCTGGCTACACCTTC	CASSQGQVSGYTF
-	TRBV18	-	TRBJ1-1	TGTGCCAGCTCACCACCATCGGCACCTCCTCTGAGTGCTGAAGCTTTCTTT	CASSPPSAPPLSAEAFF
-	TRBV6-4	-	TRBJ2-3	TGTGCCAGCAGCTTAAGAATCGCAGATACGCAGTATTTT	CASSLRIADTQYF
-	TRBV25-1	-	TRBJ1-4	TGTGCCAGCAGTGAAGGAGGAACAACTAATGAAAAACTGTTTTTT	CASSEGGTTNEKLFF
-	TRBV11-2	-	TRBJ2-1	TGTGCCAGCAGTGGGAGTAGTTCCTACAATGAGCAGTTCTTC	CASSGSSSYNEQFF
-	TRBV30	-	TRBJ2-2	TGTGCCTGGAGTGTATTTCAGGGTTTTGTCACCGGGGAGCTGTTTTTT	CAWSVFQGFVTGELFF
once	TRBV7-9	-	TRBJ1-6	TGTGCCAGCAGCTTAGCGGCGGGGCTCAATTCACCCCTCCACTTT	CASSLAAGLNSPLHF
-	TRBV19	TRBD1	TRBJ1-2	TGTGCCAGTAGTAACGACAGGGGGGGGTTCTATGGCTACACCTTC	CASSNDRGGFYGYTF
-	TRBV25-1	-	TRBJ2-2	TGTGCCAGCAGTTTCGTCGGTTTCGGAACCGGGGAGCTGTTTTTT	CASSFVGFGTGELFF
-	TRBV5-1	-	TRBJ2-3	TGCGCCAGCAGCTTGGAACGGGATACGCAGTATTTT	CASSLERDTQYF
-	TRBV9	-	TRBJ2-1	TGTGCCAGCAGCGTAGGATCGAACAATGAGCAGTTCTTC	CASSVGSNNEQFF
few	TRBV29-1	-	TRBJ1-1	TGCAGCATCGGACACGCGAACACTGAAGCTTTCTTT	CSIGHANTEAFF
-	TRBV10-1	-	TRBJ2-7	TGCGCCAGCAGGGACAGACCGCCCTCCTACGAGCAGTACTTC	CASRDRPPSYEQYF
-	TRBV29-1	TRBD1	TRBJ1-6	TGCAGCGTTGGGACAGGGAGTAATAATTCACCCCTCCACTTT	CSVGTGSNNSPLHF
-	TRBV5-4	-	TRBJ1-1	TGTGCCAGCAGCGACACCCGAGGAGGATCAGGTGAAGCTTTCTTT	CASSDTRGGSGEAFF
-	TRBV27	-	TRBJ2-4	TGTGCCAGCAGTCCACGGACAGCCCAAAACATTCAGTACTTC	CASSPRTAQNIQYF
-	TRBV15	TRBD1	TRBJ1-1	TGTGCCACCAGCATCAAGTACGGAGGACAGGGGGCTTTGAACACTGAAGCTTTCTTT	CATSIKYGGQGALNTEAFF
once	TRBV5-1	-	TRBJ2-7	TGCGCCAGCAGCTTGGGACAGAGCTCCTACGAGCAGTACTTC	CASSLGQSSYEQYF
-	TRBV5-1	-	TRBJ2-3	TGCGCCAGCAGCTTGGCGGGGTCTAGCACAGATACGCAGTATTTT	CASSLAGSSTDTQYF
-	TRBV7-2	-	TRBJ2-5	TGTGCCAGCAGCTTTGCTGGGGAAGAGACCCAGTACTTC	CASSFAGEETQYF
-	TRBV6-5	-	TRBJ1-1	TGTGCCAGCAGTTACTCGGGAGGGTACAAGTCGGGGGCTTTCTTT	CASSYSGGYKSGAFF
-	TRBV6-1	-	TRBJ2-7	TGTGCCAGCAGTGAACGGATGGGATTCTCCTACGAGCAGTACTTC	CASSERMGFSYEQYF
-	TRBV29-1	TRBD1	TRBJ2-2	TGCAGCGTGGGGACAGGGAACGGGGAGCTGTTTTTT	CSVGTGNGELFF
-	TRBV11-3	TRBD1	TRBJ2-5	TGTGCCAGCAGCCCAGGGGGCCCAGGGATCGGTGAGACCCAGTACTTC	CASSPGGPGIGETQYF
-	TRBV19	-	TRBJ2-3	TGTGCCAGTAGTCAACAGACAGATACGCAGTATTTT	CASSQQTDTQYF
-	TRBV5-1	-	TRBJ2-3	TGCGCCAGCAGCTTTTCCTCGGTTGAGGATACGCAGTATTTT	CASSFSSVEDTQYF
-	TRBV30	TRBD2	TRBJ2-7	TGTGCCTGGAGAACGGGACTAGCGGACTACGAGCAGTACTTC	CAWRTGLADYEQYF
-	TRBV5-8	TRBD1	TRBJ1-3	TGTGCCAGCAGCCCTGGGACAGTCTCTGGAAACACCATATATTTT	CASSPGTVSGNTIYF
-	TRBV9	-	TRBJ1-6	TGTGCCAGCAGCCCACGGGGCTCCTATAATTCACCCCTCCACTTT	CASSPRGSYNSPLHF
-	TRBV28	-	TRBJ2-7	TGTGCCAGCAGTGAGGAGGAAGAGCAGTACTTC	CASSEEEEQYF
-	TRBV7-9	TRBD2	TRBJ2-2	TGTGCCAGCAGCCAAGCTAGCGGGAGGTTCCCCGGGGAGCTGTTTTTT	CASSQASGRFPGELFF
-	TRBV6-1	-	TRBJ1-1	TGTGCCAGCAGTGATAGGGGAATGAACACTGAAGCTTTCTTT	CASSDRGMNTEAFF
few	TRBV11-3	-	TRBJ2-7	TGTGCCAGCAGCACCAGCAAGGGCTACGAGCAGTACTTC	CASSTSKGYEQYF
once	TRBV30	-	TRBJ1-2	TGTGCCTGGAGTGGGTCCTCGGACAGCCTCTATGGCTACACCTTC	CAWSGSSDSLYGYTF
-	TRBV14	-	TRBJ1-5	TGTGCCGGATACAAGACCTCACCAAGGCATCAGCCCCAGCATTTT	CAGYKTSPRHQPQHF
-	TRBV6-6	TRBD1	TRBJ2-2	TGTGCCAGCAACTCCGGGACAGGGGGGGGTGGCGGGGAGCTGTTTTTT	CASNSGTGGGGGELFF
-	TRBV2	-	TRBJ1-5	TGTGCCAGCAGTGGACAGGTTCTCAATCAGCCCCAGCATTTT	CASSGQVLNQPQHF